Listed below are T cell receptor beta chains from one sample, sequenced in a study of T cell repertoires in cytomegalovirus infection. Each CDR3 protein is one row after TCRdb ran MiXCR on the reads. The sample contains about 530,000 distinct CDR3 sequences, more than 25% of which appear only once. The sample taken for sequencing was PBMCs. The receptors derive from a human donor in good health (CMV status not recorded). Some clones in this sample may be carry-over from other donors' samples. The CDR3 runs from the conserved cysteine through the conserved F or W. The D gene is left open where the match is weak. Where a row states a size, it is once, few, many or the class of an expanded clone; other rows omit it.

j_call d_call clone_size v_call cdr3_nt cdr3_aa
TRBJ2-3 TRBD2 . TRBV7-9 TGTGCCAGCAGCCCGGGGGGGACGGAGGCAGATACGCAGTATTTT CASSPGGTEADTQYF
TRBJ2-7 . few TRBV4-2 TGTGCCAGCAGCCAAGAACGCTTAGCATACGAGCAGTACTTC CASSQERLAYEQYF
TRBJ2-2 TRBD1 . TRBV11-2 TGTGCCAGCAGCATTGGGACAGGGACCGGGGAGCTGTTTTTT CASSIGTGTGELFF
TRBJ1-1 . . TRBV6-5 TGTGCCAGCAGTTACTCGGGCAAAACCTACTTAGGAGGTGAAGCTTTCTTT CASSYSGKTYLGGEAFF
TRBJ1-5 . . TRBV10-3 TGTGCCATCAGTGAGACCTTAGGGGATAGCAATCAGCCCCAGCATTTT CAISETLGDSNQPQHF
TRBJ2-1 TRBD2 few TRBV12-3/TRBV12-4 TGTGCCAGCAGTCGAAGAATGGGACTAGCGGACAATGAGCAGTTCTTC CASSRRMGLADNEQFF
TRBJ1-2 TRBD1 many TRBV7-2 TGTGCCAGCAGCTCCGCGACAGGGGACTATGGCTACACCTTC CASSSATGDYGYTF
TRBJ1-2 . few TRBV19 TGTGCCAGTAGTATCGAACCTACAGGTTCATATGGCTACACCTTC CASSIEPTGSYGYTF
TRBJ1-1 TRBD1 few TRBV11-2 TGTGCCAGCAGCTTAAGACAGGGACTGAGGAACACTGAAGCTTTCTTT CASSLRQGLRNTEAFF
TRBJ1-4 TRBD1 few TRBV2 TGTGCCAGCAGGCGACAGGGGGGCGATGAAAAACTGTTTTTT CASRRQGGDEKLFF
TRBJ2-2 . few TRBV5-5 TGTGCCAGCAGCTTGGAGTGGGTCACCGGGGAGCTGTTTTTT CASSLEWVTGELFF
TRBJ1-3 . many TRBV7-9 TGTGCCAGCAGCTTAGAGGGGAGCTCTGGAAACACCATATATTTT CASSLEGSSGNTIYF
TRBJ1-3 . . TRBV7-2 TGTGCCAGCAGCTTACAGGGCAACACCATATATTTT CASSLQGNTIYF
TRBJ2-2 . . TRBV4-1 TGCGCCAGCAGCCCCGGGCCCCGTGCCGGGGAGCTGTTTTTT CASSPGPRAGELFF
TRBJ1-4 . few TRBV28 TGTGCCAGCAGTTCCGGCCCTACAGACGGGATTTTT CASSSGPTDGIF
TRBJ1-1 TRBD1 . TRBV19 TGTGCCAGTAGTACGGACAGGAGCGAAGCTTTCTTT CASSTDRSEAFF
TRBJ1-2 . . TRBV29-1 TGCAGCGGTCAGGGAGGCAGGCCCCCCTGGCTGACCTTC CSGQGGRPPWLTF
TRBJ1-6 TRBD1 . TRBV7-9 TGTGCCAGCAGCTTAGGGGGACAGGGGGCCTATTCACCCCTCCACTTT CASSLGGQGAYSPLHF
TRBJ2-1 . few TRBV6-5 TGTGCCAGCAGTTACAGGGCTAGCAAATACAATGAGCAGTTCTTC CASSYRASKYNEQFF
TRBJ1-4 . many TRBV7-9 TGTGCCAGCAGCTTGGACAGAGTCTCCGAAAAACTGTTTTTT CASSLDRVSEKLFF
TRBJ1-5 TRBD1 . TRBV6-2/TRBV6-3 TGTGCCAGCAGTTACTTCGGTGGACAGGGGGCACGACAGCCCCAGCATTTT CASSYFGGQGARQPQHF
TRBJ1-1 . . TRBV28 TGTGCCAGCAGTTTTGAGGTAGGGTGGGCTTTCTTT CASSFEVGWAFF
TRBJ2-2 . . TRBV7-3 TGTGCCAGCAGCCCAGGTCGACCCGGGGAGCTGTTTTTT CASSPGRPGELFF
TRBJ1-2 . few TRBV6-5 TGTGCCAGCAGCGTAGGGTTAGCTAACTATGGCTACACCTTC CASSVGLANYGYTF
TRBJ2-2 . few TRBV2 TGTGCCAGCAGTGGTCAGGGTTTTAACACCGGGGAGCTGTTTTTT CASSGQGFNTGELFF
TRBJ2-7 . few TRBV7-2 TGTGCCAGCAGCTTACTAGCGAGACACGAGCAGTACTTC CASSLLARHEQYF
TRBJ1-1 . . TRBV19 TGTGCCAGTAGTATATCCAGCCGGTCCACTGAAGCTTTCTTT CASSISSRSTEAFF
TRBJ2-1 . few TRBV12-3/TRBV12-4 TGTGCCAGCAGTTTAGGTCAGGGTCGATACTACAATGAGCAGTTCTTC CASSLGQGRYYNEQFF
TRBJ1-2 . many TRBV7-2 TGTGCCAGCAGCTCCTCCCCGGGGAACGGCTATGGCTACACCTTC CASSSSPGNGYGYTF
TRBJ2-5 TRBD2 . TRBV12-3/TRBV12-4 TGTGCCAGCAACGACGTGACTAGCGGGAAGGAGACCCAGTACTTC CASNDVTSGKETQYF
TRBJ2-1 . . TRBV6-2/TRBV6-3 TGTGCCAGCAACCCTACTAGCTACAATGAGCAGTTCTTC CASNPTSYNEQFF
TRBJ2-5 TRBD2 few TRBV12-3/TRBV12-4 TGTGCCAGCACCTCCCGGGGGGGCCAAGAGACCCAGTACTTC CASTSRGGQETQYF
TRBJ1-3 TRBD1 many TRBV12-3/TRBV12-4 TGTGCCAGCACGGGACAGAATGCAGGAAACACCATATATTTT CASTGQNAGNTIYF
TRBJ2-1 . . TRBV20-1 TGCAGTGCTAGAGATTTCGGGATCGCCTCCTACAATGAGCAGTTCTTC CSARDFGIASYNEQFF
TRBJ2-1 TRBD2 . TRBV25-1 TGTGCCAGCAGTGAATACAGGCGGGAGAGAGAGTTCTTC CASSEYRREREFF
TRBJ2-7 TRBD2 . TRBV7-2 TGTGCCAGCAGCCTAGAGCTAGCGGGAGCAAGTTACGAGCAGTACTTC CASSLELAGASYEQYF
TRBJ2-3 . once TRBV2 TGTGCCAGCAGTGAAGCGGTCTTTTCAGATACGCAGTATTTT CASSEAVFSDTQYF
TRBJ2-4 . many TRBV7-2 TGTGCCAGCAGACCGCCTGGGGTTGGAGACATTCAGTACTTC CASRPPGVGDIQYF
TRBJ2-1 TRBD1 . TRBV5-1 TGCGCCAGTAAATTGTGGGACAGGGGGAATGAGCAGTTCTTC CASKLWDRGNEQFF
TRBJ2-3 . once TRBV20-1 TGCAGTGCAAAGCAGGGAACGGGCACAGATACGCAGTATTTT CSAKQGTGTDTQYF
TRBJ1-5 . few TRBV28 TGTGCCAGCAGTTCACGCCCGGGCCGGGAGAACGTTCAGCCCCAGCATTTT CASSSRPGRENVQPQHF
TRBJ2-5 . . TRBV14 TGTGCCAGCACCCCCGGACGGACACGGACCCAGTACTTC CASTPGRTRTQYF
TRBJ2-2 TRBD1 few TRBV4-3 TGCGCCAGCGGACCGGGACAGCAACTCACCGGGGAGCTGTTTTTT CASGPGQQLTGELFF
TRBJ1-2 TRBD1 . TRBV28 TGTGCCAGCAGCCCGGCCGACAGGGACCCTGGCTACACCTTC CASSPADRDPGYTF
TRBJ2-5 TRBD2 many TRBV12-3/TRBV12-4 TGTGCCAGCAGTCAGACTAGCGGGGGGACCCAGTACTTC CASSQTSGGTQYF
TRBJ2-2 . . TRBV5-1 TGCGCCAGCAGCTTACGGGGGAGGTCGAACACCGGGGAGCTGTTTTTT CASSLRGRSNTGELFF
TRBJ2-1 . . TRBV15 TGTGCCACCAGCAGACTTGGTTATGTTGGGCAGTTCTTC CATSRLGYVGQFF